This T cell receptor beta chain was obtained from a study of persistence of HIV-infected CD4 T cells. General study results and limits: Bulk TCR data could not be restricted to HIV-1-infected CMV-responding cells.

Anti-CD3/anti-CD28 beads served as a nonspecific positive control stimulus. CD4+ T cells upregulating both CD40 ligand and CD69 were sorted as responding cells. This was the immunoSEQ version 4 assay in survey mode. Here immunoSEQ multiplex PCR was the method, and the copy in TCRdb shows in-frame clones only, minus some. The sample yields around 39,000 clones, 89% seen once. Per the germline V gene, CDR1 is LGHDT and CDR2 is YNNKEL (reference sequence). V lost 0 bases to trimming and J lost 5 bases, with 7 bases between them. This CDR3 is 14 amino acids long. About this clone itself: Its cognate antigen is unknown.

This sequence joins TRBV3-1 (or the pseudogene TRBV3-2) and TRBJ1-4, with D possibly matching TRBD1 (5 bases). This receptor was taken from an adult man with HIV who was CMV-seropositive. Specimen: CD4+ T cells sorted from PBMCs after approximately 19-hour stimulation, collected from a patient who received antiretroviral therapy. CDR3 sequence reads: CASSQDGGNEKLFF. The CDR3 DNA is TGTGCCAGCAGCCAAGATGGGGGGAATGAAAAACTGTTTTTT.